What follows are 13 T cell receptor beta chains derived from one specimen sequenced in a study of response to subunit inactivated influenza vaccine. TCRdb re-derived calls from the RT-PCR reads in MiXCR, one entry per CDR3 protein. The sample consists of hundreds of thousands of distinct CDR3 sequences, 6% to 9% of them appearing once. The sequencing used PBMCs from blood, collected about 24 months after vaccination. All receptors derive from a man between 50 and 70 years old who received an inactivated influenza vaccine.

CDR3 DNA sequence: TGTGCCAGCAGTAGCGGGGGGGCTAATGAGCAGTTCTTC. Translated: CASSSGGANEQFF. This chain uses TRBV28 with TRBJ2-1; 10 bases match TRBD2. J was trimmed by 7 bases and V by 5 bases; bases with no gene match: 2. Per the germline V gene, CDR1 is MDHEN and CDR2 is SYDVKM. This CDR3 has 13 amino acids.

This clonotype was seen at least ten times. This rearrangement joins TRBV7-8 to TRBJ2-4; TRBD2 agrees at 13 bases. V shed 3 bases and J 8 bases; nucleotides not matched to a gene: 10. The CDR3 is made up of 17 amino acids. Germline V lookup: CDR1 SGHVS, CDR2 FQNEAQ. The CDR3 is CASSFRGLAGVRDIQYF. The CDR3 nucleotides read TGTGCCAGCAGCTTCCGTGGACTAGCGGGAGTTAGGGACATTCAGTACTTC. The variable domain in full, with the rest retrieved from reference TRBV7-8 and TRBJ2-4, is GAGVSQSPRYKVAKRGQDVALRCDPISGHVSLFWYQQALGQGPEFLTYFQNEAQLDKSGLPSDRFFAERPEGSVSTLKIQRTQQEDSAVYLCASSFRGLAGVRDIQYFGAGTRLSVL.

This CDR3 is CASSLGTSSRTDTQYF. CDR3 nucleotides: TGCGCCAGCAGCTTGGGGACTAGCAGTCGCACAGATACGCAGTATTTT. The chain joins TRBV5-1 to TRBJ2-3; 8 bases agree with TRBD2. V was clipped by 0 bases and J by 1 base; unmatched bases: 4. This CDR3 is built from 16 residues. CDR1 is SGHRS and CDR2 is YFSETQ in the germline V gene.

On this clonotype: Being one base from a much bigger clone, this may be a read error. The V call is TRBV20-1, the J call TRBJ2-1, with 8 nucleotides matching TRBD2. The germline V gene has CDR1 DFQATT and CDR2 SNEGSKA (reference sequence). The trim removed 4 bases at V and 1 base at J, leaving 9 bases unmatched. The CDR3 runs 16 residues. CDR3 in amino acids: CSAKTSVGVSYNEQFF. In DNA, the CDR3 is TGCAGTGCTAAGACTAGCGTGGGGGTGTCCTACAATGAGCAGTTCTTC.

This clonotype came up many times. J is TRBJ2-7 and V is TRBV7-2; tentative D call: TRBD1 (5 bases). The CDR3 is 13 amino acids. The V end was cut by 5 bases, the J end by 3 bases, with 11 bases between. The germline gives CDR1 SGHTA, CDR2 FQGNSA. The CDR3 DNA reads TGTGCCAGCAGCCTAACAACAGGCTACGAGCAGTACTTC. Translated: CASSLTTGYEQYF.

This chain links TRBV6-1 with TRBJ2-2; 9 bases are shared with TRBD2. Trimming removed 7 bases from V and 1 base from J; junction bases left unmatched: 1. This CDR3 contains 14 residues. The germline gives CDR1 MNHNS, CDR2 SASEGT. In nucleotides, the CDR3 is TGTGCCAGCAAACTAGCGGGGAACACCGGGGAGCTGTTTTTT. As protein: CASKLAGNTGELFF.

CDR3 sequence reads: CSVTLGLLAQYF. CDR3 in DNA: TGCAGCGTTACGTTGGGACTACTGGCCCAGTACTTC. The genes are TRBV29-1 and TRBJ2-5, with 7 bases that match TRBD2. The CDR3 loop spans 12 amino acids. Germline V CDR1 and CDR2: SQVTM, ANQGSEA. The J segment lost 9 bases and the V segment lost 5 bases, leaving 9 bases of the junction unmatched.

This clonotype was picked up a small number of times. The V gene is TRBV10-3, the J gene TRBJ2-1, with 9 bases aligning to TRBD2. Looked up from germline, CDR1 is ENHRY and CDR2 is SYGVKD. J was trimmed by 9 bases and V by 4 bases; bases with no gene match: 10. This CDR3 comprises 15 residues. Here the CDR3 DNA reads TGTGCCATCAGTGGAGGAAATAGCGGGAGAGTTGAGCAGTTCTTC. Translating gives CAISGGNSGRVEQFF.

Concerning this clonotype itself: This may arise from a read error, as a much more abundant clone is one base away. In DNA, the CDR3 is TGTGCCAGCAGCGCCTTACAGGGGGCGCATGGCTACATCTTC. Its translation: CASSALQGAHGYIF. The gene calls are TRBV9 and TRBJ1-2; 9 bases are shared with TRBD1. Germline CDR1 reads SGDLS; CDR2 reads YYNGEE. The CDR3 loop spans 14 amino acids. Combining the CDR3 with reference TRBV9 and TRBJ1-2 gives the whole variable domain DSGVTQTPKHLITATGQRVTLRCSPRSGDLSVYWYQQSLDQGLQFLIQYYNGEERAKGNILERFSAQQFPDLHSELNLSSLELGDSALYFCASSALQGAHGYIFGSGTRLTVV.

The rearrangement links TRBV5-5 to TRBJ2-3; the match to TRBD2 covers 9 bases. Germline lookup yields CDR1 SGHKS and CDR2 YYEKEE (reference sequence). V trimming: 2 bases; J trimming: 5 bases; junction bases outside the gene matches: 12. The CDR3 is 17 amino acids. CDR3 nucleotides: TGTGCCAGCAGCTTCTTTCAGGCGGGGGGGTCCAAAGATACGCAGTATTTT. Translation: CASSFFQAGGSKDTQYF.

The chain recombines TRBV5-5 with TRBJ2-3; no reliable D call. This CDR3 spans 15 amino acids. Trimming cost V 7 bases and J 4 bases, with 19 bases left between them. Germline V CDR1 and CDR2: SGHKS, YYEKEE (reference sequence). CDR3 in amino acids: CASGLSHSSSDTQYF. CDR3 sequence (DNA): TGTGCCAGCGGGCTTAGCCACTCATCCTCAGATACGCAGTATTTT.

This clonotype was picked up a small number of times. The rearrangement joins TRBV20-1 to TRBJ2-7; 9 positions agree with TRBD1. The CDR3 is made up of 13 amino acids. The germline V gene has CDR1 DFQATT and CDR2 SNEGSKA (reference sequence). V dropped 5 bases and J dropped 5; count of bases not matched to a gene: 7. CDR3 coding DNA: TGCAGTGCTGTAACAGGGGGCATCGACGAGCAGTACTTC. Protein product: CSAVTGGIDEQYF.

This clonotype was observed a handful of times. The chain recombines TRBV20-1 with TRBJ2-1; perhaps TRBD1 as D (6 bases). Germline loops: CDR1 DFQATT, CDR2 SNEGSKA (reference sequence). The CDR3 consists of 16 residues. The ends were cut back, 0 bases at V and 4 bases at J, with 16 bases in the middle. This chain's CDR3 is CSARDLTRGEYNEQFF. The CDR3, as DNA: TGCAGTGCTAGAGATCTAACCAGGGGCGAGTACAATGAGCAGTTCTTC.